The 28 T cell receptor beta chains presented below share a single source sample, sequenced in a study of blood T cells in healthy people across ages. Together with a sample-barcoded 5' primer, a J-beta primer mix was included in a second PCR lasting about 7 to 11 cycles. TCRdb reprocessed the 5' RACE reads with MiXCR, giving one entry per CDR3 protein. The sample contains 760,000 or so distinct CDR3 sequences, 25% of which appear only once. The same sample was also studied in work on T cells of mothers and their children.

The sequenced sample consisted of blood. Every receptor here comes from a boy under 18 in good health.

This clonotype has a handful of counts. The J gene is TRBJ2-1, the V gene TRBV19; 7 bases line up with TRBD1. The CDR3 consists of 13 residues. Germline lookup yields CDR1 LNHDA and CDR2 SQIVND (reference sequence). The V and J ends lost 3 bases and 6 bases, in that order; junction bases with no gene match: 2. The chain's CDR3 is CASSMRQGNEQFF. The CDR3 nucleotides read TGTGCCAGTAGTATGAGACAGGGCAATGAGCAGTTCTTC.

This clonotype was detected only a few times. CDR3 DNA sequence: TGCAGTGCTAGAGTAGGCCGGGGACAGGGGAACAATGAGCAGTTCTTC. It yields the protein CSARVGRGQGNNEQFF. The chain joins TRBV20-1 to TRBJ2-5; 10 bases are shared with TRBD1. The J call may not be correct, given that the DNA end is closer to TRBJ2-1. Germline V gives CDR1 DFQATT, CDR2 SNEGSKA (reference sequence). The CDR3 has 16 amino acids.

This clonotype has a handful of counts. The chain uses TRBV11-2 and TRBJ1-2, with D unresolved. Germline V lookup: CDR1 SGHAT, CDR2 FQNNGV. The CDR3 is made up of 13 amino acids. Trimming stripped 0 bases from V and 2 bases from J, with 4 bases between. CDR3 in DNA: TGTGCCAGCAGCTTAGACCTGAACTATGGCTACACCTTC. Its protein is CASSLDLNYGYTF.

The sample holds many counts of this clonotype. The chain has TRBV7-9 and TRBJ2-1; maybe TRBD1 (6 bases). V lost 3 bases, J lost 6 bases, and 9 bases lay in between. CDR1 SEHNR and CDR2 FQNEAQ come from the germline V gene (reference sequence). This CDR3 is built from 13 residues. The CDR3 protein is CASSFRGGNEQFF. CDR3 coding DNA: TGTGCCAGCAGCTTTCGAGGGGGCAATGAGCAGTTCTTC.

Only a few counts were recorded for this clonotype. The genes are TRBV2 and TRBJ1-2, with D unresolved. Germline CDR1 SNHLY, CDR2 FYNNEI. V was cut by 7 bases and J by 3 bases, with 12 bases left in between. CDR3 length: 13 amino acids. CDR3 nucleotides: TGTGCCAGCAAAGACGGAGGGTACTATGGCTACACCTTC. Encoded protein: CASKDGGYYGYTF.

This clonotype was seen only a few times. In DNA form, the CDR3 reads TGTGCCAGCATCGGGAGGACCGCCTACAATGAGCAGTTCTTC. The encoded protein is CASIGRTAYNEQFF. The rearrangement links TRBV6-5 to TRBJ2-1, with 7 bases fitting TRBD2. The CDR3 totals 14 residues. Trimming removed 7 bases from V and 2 bases from J; junction bases left unmatched: 5. The germline gives CDR1 MNHEY, CDR2 SVGAGI.

A few counts support this clonotype. V and J are TRBV7-9 and TRBJ2-5, with D perhaps matching TRBD1 (5 bases). Trimming stripped 1 base from V and 4 bases from J, with 13 bases between. CDR1 SEHNR and CDR2 FQNEAQ come from the germline V gene (reference sequence). CDR3 length: 15 residues. CDR3: CASSLVQGWGETQYF. The CDR3 DNA is TGTGCCAGCAGCTTAGTGCAGGGCTGGGGAGAGACCCAGTACTTC.

The table lists this clonotype with a few counts. V usage is TRBV6-5 and J usage is TRBJ2-7, with a tentative D call TRBD1 (6 bases). CDR3 length: 17 amino acids. Germline CDR1 MNHEY, CDR2 SVGAGI. V shed 4 bases and J shed 2 bases, with 21 bases lying between them. The CDR3 nucleotides read TGTGCCAGCAGTTTCCACTCCAGGGGAAGGTGGGCCTACGAGCAGTACTTC. Translation gives CASSFHSRGRWAYEQYF.

The chain carries TRBV29-1 and TRBJ1-2; unclear D gene. Germline CDR1 and CDR2: SQVTM and ANQGSEA. This CDR3 has 12 residues. Trimming cost V 3 bases and J 6 bases, with 11 bases left between them. CDR3 sequence: CSVENQDDGYTF. The CDR3 DNA sequence: TGCAGCGTTGAGAACCAGGACGATGGCTACACCTTC.

The chain uses TRBV14 and TRBJ2-1, with 15 bases identical to TRBD2. This CDR3 is built from 19 residues. The V gene end was trimmed by 3 bases and the J gene end by 5 bases; junction bases not matched to a gene: 11. The germline gives CDR1 SGHDN, CDR2 FVKESK. The CDR3 here is CASSHGLAGGLVENNEQFF. In nucleotides, the CDR3 is TGTGCCAGCAGCCACGGACTAGCGGGAGGGCTAGTGGAAAACAATGAGCAGTTCTTC. The whole variable domain, filled in from reference TRBV14 and TRBJ2-1, reads EAGVTQFPSHSVIEKGQTVTLRCDPISGHDNLYWYRRVMGKEIKFLLHFVKESKQDESGMPNNRFLAERTGGTYSTLKVQPAELEDSGVYFCASSHGLAGGLVENNEQFFGPGTRLTVL.

The chain employs TRBV4-1 and TRBJ2-5; 8 bases match TRBD2. TRBJ2-7 explains the end of the DNA better; the J call may be wrong. Germline CDR1 reads MGHRA; CDR2 reads YSYEKL. The CDR3 is 14 residues long. CDR3 DNA: TGCGCCAGCAGCCCCCTAGCGGGCTACTACGAGCAGTACTTC. Translation gives CASSPLAGYYEQYF.

The CDR3 DNA reads TGTGCCAGCAGGGGGGGACAGGGTATCTACGAGCAGTACTTC. It codes for CASRGGQGIYEQYF. The rearrangement uses TRBV12-3 or TRBV12-4 and TRBJ2-5; 9 nucleotides align to TRBD1. The end of the DNA fits TRBJ2-7 better, so the J call may be wrong. The CDR3 is made up of 14 amino acids.

In its sample, this clonotype was seen many times. The V and J genes are TRBV7-9 and TRBJ2-5; the D gene is possibly TRBD2 (5 bases). The V gene's germline CDR1 is SEHNR and CDR2 FQNEAQ (reference sequence). There are 14 residues in the CDR3. V was clipped by 4 bases and J by 5 bases, with 14 bases between them. The CDR3 loop reads CASSSLSSLETQYF. In DNA, the CDR3 is TGTGCCAGCAGCTCACTCTCTAGCTTGGAGACCCAGTACTTC.

CDR3 nucleotides: TGTGCCAGCAGCTCCCTGGGGCTCAGCACAGATACGCAGTATTTT. Translated, it gives CASSSLGLSTDTQYF. The chain uses TRBV7-9 and TRBJ2-3; perhaps TRBD1 as D (5 bases). This CDR3 has 15 residues. Germline V gene data show CDR1 as SEHNR and CDR2 as FQNEAQ (reference sequence). Trimming stripped 4 bases from V and 0 bases from J, with 11 bases between.

CDR3 coding DNA: TGTGCCAGCAGTTCCAACAGGGTTGGAGGGGGCTACACCTTC. It yields the protein CASSSNRVGGGYTF. The chain employs TRBV27 and TRBJ1-2; possibly TRBD1 for D (6 bases). Germline assignment: CDR1 MNHEY and CDR2 SMNVEV (reference sequence). V shed 4 bases and J shed 8 bases, with 17 bases lying between them. CDR3 length equals 14 residues.

This chain connects TRBV7-2 to TRBJ2-5; a possible D gene is TRBD2 (5 bases). V gave up 5 bases and J gave up 5 bases, with 15 bases separating them. The CDR3 runs 14 residues. The V gene's germline CDR1 is SGHTA and CDR2 FQGNSA. The chain's CDR3 is CASSTLLGQETQYF. CDR3 in DNA: TGTGCCAGCAGCACCCTACTAGGCCAGGAGACCCAGTACTTC.

This clonotype came up a few times. The chain uses TRBV9 and TRBJ2-5, with a possible D match to TRBD1 (6 bases). This CDR3 contains 13 residues. The germline CDR1 and CDR2 sequences are SGDLS and YYNGEE. Trimming shortened V by 0 bases and J by 7 bases, and 10 bases separated the two germline ends. The CDR3, as DNA: TGTGCCAGCAGCGTAGTCGAAGGGGGGACCCAGTACTTC. This encodes CASSVVEGGTQYF.

This CDR3 is CASSQEPLWGRAPYEQYF. In DNA form, the CDR3 reads TGCGCCAGCAGCCAAGAGCCCCTCTGGGGGCGAGCTCCCTACGAGCAGTACTTC. The chain joins TRBV4-1 to TRBJ2-7; TRBD1 might be the D (6 bases). This CDR3 contains 18 residues. The germline gives CDR1 MGHRA, CDR2 YSYEKL. V was trimmed by 0 bases and J by 2 bases, leaving 20 bases between them.

This chain joins TRBV12-3 or TRBV12-4 and TRBJ2-7; 8 nucleotides agree with TRBD2. The V segment lost 8 bases and the J segment 2 bases; nucleotides outside the gene matches: 5. The CDR3 runs 13 residues. CDR3 loop: CASSASGPYEQYF. As DNA, the CDR3 is TGTGCCAGCTCTGCTAGCGGGCCCTACGAGCAGTACTTC.

This clonotype was seen a handful of times. The V and J genes are TRBV28 and TRBJ2-5, with 8 bases fitting TRBD2. The CDR3 contains 15 residues. CDR1 and CDR2 from the germline V gene are MDHEN and SYDVKM. Germline trimming cut 4 bases from V and 3 bases from J; bases unmatched to any gene: 7. CDR3 nucleotide sequence: TGTGCCAGCAGTTCTCCGGGACTAGGAGAAGAGACCCAGTACTTC. Translation gives CASSSPGLGEETQYF.

In this sample, this clonotype turned up a few times. The rearrangement uses TRBV6-2 or TRBV6-3 and TRBJ2-7; 7 bases match TRBD1. Germline V CDR1 and CDR2: MNHEY, SVGEGT. The V segment lost 0 bases and the J segment 6 bases; nucleotides outside the gene matches: 5. The CDR3 totals 14 residues. For the CDR3, the DNA is TGTGCCAGCAGTTACTCGGCAGGGGGAGTCGAGCAGTACTTC. Translated: CASSYSAGGVEQYF.

CDR3: CSVEVRGPGELFF. The CDR3 nucleotides are TGCAGCGTTGAAGTAAGAGGGCCCGGGGAGCTGTTTTTT. The rearrangement uses TRBV29-1 and TRBJ2-2; D possibly corresponds to TRBD2 (5 bases). Trimming took off 1 base at V and 6 bases at J, with 9 bases between the two ends. The CDR3 extends over 13 amino acids. Germline CDR1 is SQVTM and CDR2 is ANQGSEA.

There are a few counts of this clonotype. V is TRBV7-6 and J is TRBJ2-5, with 11 bases aligning to TRBD2. V lost 4 bases and J lost 5; bases outside the gene matches: 9. The germline gives CDR1 SGHVS, CDR2 FNYEAQ. The CDR3 totals 16 residues. The CDR3, as DNA: TGTGCCAGCAGCTCTTTTACTAGCGGGAGTGAGGAGACCCAGTACTTC. This translates into CASSSFTSGSEETQYF.

This clonotype was seen only a few times. The V gene is TRBV7-9, the J gene TRBJ2-5; 7 bases map to TRBD2. Near its end, the DNA agrees better with TRBJ2-7, so the J call may be wrong. The CDR3 runs 14 residues. Germline-derived CDR1 and CDR2 are SEHNR and FQNEAQ (reference sequence). The CDR3: CASSFAGESYEQYF. In DNA, the CDR3 is TGTGCCAGCAGCTTCGCGGGGGAGTCCTACGAGCAGTACTTC.

V gene TRBV27 combines with J gene TRBJ2-1, with a tentative D call TRBD2 (6 bases). The end of the DNA fits TRBJ2-7 better, so the J call may be wrong. The germline V gene encodes CDR1 MNHEY and CDR2 SMNVEV (reference sequence). The CDR3 is 15 residues long. CDR3 DNA sequence: TGTGCCAGCAAGCTGGGCGGGGCACCCTCCTACGAGCAGTACTTC. Translation: CASKLGGAPSYEQYF.

The chain couples TRBV19 to TRBJ1-5, with D possibly being TRBD1 (5 bases). The length of the CDR3 is 14 residues. V lost 4 bases to trimming and J lost 4 bases, with 11 bases between them. Germline CDR1 reads LNHDA; CDR2 reads SQIVND (reference sequence). CDR3 in DNA: TGTGCCAGTAGTACCTACCAGGGTAATCAGCCCCAGCATTTT. Protein product: CASSTYQGNQPQHF. The full variable domain, its missing parts supplied by reference TRBV19 and TRBJ1-5, is DGGITQSPKYLFRKEGQNVTLSCEQNLNHDAMYWYRQDPGQGLRLIYYSQIVNDFQKGDIAEGYSVSREKKESFPLTVTSAQKNPTAFYLCASSTYQGNQPQHFGDGTRLSIL.

This clonotype was seen just once. The V and J genes are TRBV6-2 or TRBV6-3 and TRBJ2-5, with a weak D call TRBD2 (6 bases). Matching the DNA end better, TRBJ2-7 makes the J call doubtful. The CDR3 sequence is 14 residues long. Germline assignment: CDR1 MNHEY and CDR2 SVGEGT. The CDR3 bases are TGTGCCACCGGAGGGTCCAGTCTATCCTACGAGCAGTACTTC. Protein product: CATGGSSLSYEQYF.

Only a few counts were recorded for this clonotype. The chain joins TRBV4-1 to TRBJ2-5; the D is unclear. Trimming shortened V by 7 bases and J by 1 base, and 10 bases separated the two germline ends. The germline V gene has CDR1 MGHRA and CDR2 YSYEKL. The CDR3 totals 13 residues. This CDR3 reads CASTPPFQETQYF. The CDR3 bases are TGCGCCAGCACCCCTCCCTTCCAAGAGACCCAGTACTTC.